This entry features one TCR beta chain sequence. Its antigen is still unknown. The data are from a study of OX40 agonist ivuxolimab in advanced cancers. The study, taken as a whole, reports: Low normalized T-cell clonal expansion was also seen in some nonresponders. No determination was made of the antigen specificity of the expanded peripheral T cells.

Clones were sequenced by immunoSEQ multiplex PCR, and TCRdb holds only the in-frame ones, with some missing. The data hold about 62,000 clones, with nearly 95% observed a single time. Per germline, CDR1 LGHNT and CDR2 FRNRAP. The CDR3 extends over 17 amino acids. V shed 7 bases and J shed 0 bases, with 19 bases lying between them. The chain recombines TRBV12-5 with TRBJ2-1; D is perhaps TRBD1 (5 bases). This sequence was found in an adult with an advanced solid tumor such as melanoma, head and neck, liver or kidney cancer. The material was CD4+ or CD8+ T cells sorted from blood, obtained in a trial of the OX40 agonist ivuxolimab. CDR3 sequence (DNA): TGTGCTAGTGCCCCCTCCTTAGGGGAAAGCTCCTACAATGAGCAGTTCTTC. Translated, it gives CASAPSLGESSYNEQFF.